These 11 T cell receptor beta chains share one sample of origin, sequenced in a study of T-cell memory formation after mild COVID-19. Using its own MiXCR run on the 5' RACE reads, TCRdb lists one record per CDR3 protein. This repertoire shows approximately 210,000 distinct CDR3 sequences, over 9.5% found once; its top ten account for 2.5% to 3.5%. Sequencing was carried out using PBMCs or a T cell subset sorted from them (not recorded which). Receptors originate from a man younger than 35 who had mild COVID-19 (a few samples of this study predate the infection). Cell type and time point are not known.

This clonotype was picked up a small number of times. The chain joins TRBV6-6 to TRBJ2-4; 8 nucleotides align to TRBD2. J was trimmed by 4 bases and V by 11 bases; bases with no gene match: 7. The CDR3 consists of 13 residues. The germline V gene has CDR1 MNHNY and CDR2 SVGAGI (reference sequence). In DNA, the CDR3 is TGTGCCTCAAGCGGGGGCCCGAAAAACATTCAGTACTTC. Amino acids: CASSGGPKNIQYF.

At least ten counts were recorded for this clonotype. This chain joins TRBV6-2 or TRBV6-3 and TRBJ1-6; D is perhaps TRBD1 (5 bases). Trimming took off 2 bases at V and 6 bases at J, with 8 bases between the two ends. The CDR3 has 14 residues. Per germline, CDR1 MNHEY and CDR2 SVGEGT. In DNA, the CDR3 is TGTGCCAGCAGTTACCTGACAGCTAATTCACCCCTCCACTTT. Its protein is CASSYLTANSPLHF.

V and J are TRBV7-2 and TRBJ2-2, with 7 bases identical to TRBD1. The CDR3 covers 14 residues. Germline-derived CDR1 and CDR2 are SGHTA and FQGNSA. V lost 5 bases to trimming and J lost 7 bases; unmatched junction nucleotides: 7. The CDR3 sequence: CASSLHRGNGELFF. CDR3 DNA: TGTGCCAGCAGCCTCCACAGGGGCAACGGGGAGCTGTTTTTT. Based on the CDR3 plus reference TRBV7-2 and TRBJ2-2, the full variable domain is GAGVSQSPSNKVTEKGKDVELRCDPISGHTALYWYRQSLGQGLEFLIYFQGNSAPDKSGLPSDRFSAERTGGSVSTLTIQRTQQEDSAVYLCASSLHRGNGELFFGEGSRLTVL.

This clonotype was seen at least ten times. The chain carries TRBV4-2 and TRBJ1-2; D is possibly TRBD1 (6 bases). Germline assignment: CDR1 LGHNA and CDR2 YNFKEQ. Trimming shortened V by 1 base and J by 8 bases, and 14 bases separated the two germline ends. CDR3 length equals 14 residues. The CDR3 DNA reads TGTGCCAGCAGCCAAGCCCCAGGGGATGAAGGCTACACCTTC. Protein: CASSQAPGDEGYTF.

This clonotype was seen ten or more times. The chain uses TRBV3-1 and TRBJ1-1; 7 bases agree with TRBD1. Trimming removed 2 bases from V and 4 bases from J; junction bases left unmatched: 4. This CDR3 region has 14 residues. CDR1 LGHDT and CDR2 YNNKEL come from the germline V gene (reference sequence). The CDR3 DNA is TGTGCCAGCAGCCAACGACAGGGCGGCACTGAAGCTTTCTTT. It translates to CASSQRQGGTEAFF.

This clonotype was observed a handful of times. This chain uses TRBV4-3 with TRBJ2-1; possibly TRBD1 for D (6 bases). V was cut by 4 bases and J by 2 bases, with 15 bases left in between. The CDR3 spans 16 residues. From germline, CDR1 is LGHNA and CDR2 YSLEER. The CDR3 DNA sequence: TGCGCCAGCAGCCGAGAGGACAGCGCTACCTACAATGAGCAGTTCTTC. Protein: CASSREDSATYNEQFF.

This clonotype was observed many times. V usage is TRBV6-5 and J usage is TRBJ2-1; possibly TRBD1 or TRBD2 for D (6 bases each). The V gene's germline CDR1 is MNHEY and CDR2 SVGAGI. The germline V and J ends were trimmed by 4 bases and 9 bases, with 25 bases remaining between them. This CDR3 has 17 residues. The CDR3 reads CASSSHGGRKGVGEQFF. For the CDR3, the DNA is TGTGCCAGCAGTTCCCACGGGGGCCGTAAGGGGGTCGGTGAGCAGTTCTTC.

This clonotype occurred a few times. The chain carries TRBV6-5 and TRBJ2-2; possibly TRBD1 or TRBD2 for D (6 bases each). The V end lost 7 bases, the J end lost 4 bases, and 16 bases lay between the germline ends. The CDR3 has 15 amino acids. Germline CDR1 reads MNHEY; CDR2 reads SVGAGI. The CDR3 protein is CASTVTGAGTGELFF. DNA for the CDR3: TGTGCCAGCACCGTGACGGGGGCGGGCACCGGGGAGCTGTTTTTT.

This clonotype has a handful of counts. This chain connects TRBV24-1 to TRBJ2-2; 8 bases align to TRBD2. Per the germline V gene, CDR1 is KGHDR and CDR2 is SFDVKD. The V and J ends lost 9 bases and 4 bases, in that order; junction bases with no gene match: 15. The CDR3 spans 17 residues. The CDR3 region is CATARAGGGHTTGELFF. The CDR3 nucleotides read TGTGCCACCGCACGCGCGGGCGGGGGGCACACCACCGGGGAGCTGTTTTTT.

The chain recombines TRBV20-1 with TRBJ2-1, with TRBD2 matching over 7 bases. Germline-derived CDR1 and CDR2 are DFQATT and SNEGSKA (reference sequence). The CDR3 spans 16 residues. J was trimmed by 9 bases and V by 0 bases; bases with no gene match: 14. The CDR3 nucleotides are TGCAGTGCTAGAGATCGGCGACTAGCTCCAGTCGGTGAGCAGTTCTTC. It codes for CSARDRRLAPVGEQFF.

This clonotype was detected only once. CDR3 in amino acids: CASSFRGQGNIQYF. CDR3 in DNA: TGTGCCAGCAGTTTCAGAGGACAGGGAAACATTCAGTACTTC. V is TRBV27 and J is TRBJ2-4, with 8 bases matching TRBD1. This CDR3 has 14 residues. J was trimmed by 6 bases and V by 3 bases; bases with no gene match: 4. Germline loops: CDR1 MNHEY, CDR2 SMNVEV (reference sequence).